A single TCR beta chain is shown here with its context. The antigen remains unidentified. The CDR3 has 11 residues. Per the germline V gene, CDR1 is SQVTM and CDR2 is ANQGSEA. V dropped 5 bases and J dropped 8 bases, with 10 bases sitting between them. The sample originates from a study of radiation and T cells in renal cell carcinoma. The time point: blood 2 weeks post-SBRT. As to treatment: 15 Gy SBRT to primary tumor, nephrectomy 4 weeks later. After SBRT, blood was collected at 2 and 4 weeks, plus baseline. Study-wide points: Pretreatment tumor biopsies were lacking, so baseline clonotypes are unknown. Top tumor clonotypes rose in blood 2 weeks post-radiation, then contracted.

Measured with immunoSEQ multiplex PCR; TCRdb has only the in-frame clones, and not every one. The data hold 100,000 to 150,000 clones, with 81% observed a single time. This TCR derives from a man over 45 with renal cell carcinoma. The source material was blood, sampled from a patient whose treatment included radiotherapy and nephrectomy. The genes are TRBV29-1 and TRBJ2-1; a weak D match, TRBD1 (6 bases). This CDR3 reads CSVWWGHEQFF. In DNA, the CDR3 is TGCAGCGTTTGGTGGGGGCATGAGCAGTTCTTC.